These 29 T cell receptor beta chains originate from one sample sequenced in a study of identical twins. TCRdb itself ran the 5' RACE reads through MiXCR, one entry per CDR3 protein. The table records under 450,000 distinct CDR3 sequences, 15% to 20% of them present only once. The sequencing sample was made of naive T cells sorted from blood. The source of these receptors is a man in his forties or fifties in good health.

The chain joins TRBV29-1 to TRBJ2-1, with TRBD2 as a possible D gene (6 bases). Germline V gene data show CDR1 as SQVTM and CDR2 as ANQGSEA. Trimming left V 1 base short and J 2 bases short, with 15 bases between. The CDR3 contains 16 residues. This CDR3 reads CSVEGRMGGTYNEQFF. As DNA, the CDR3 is TGCAGCGTTGAAGGAAGGATGGGGGGAACCTACAATGAGCAGTTCTTC.

The CDR3 coding sequence is TGTGCCAGCAGTTTTTTCGAGAGAGATACGCAGTATTTT. Translation: CASSFFERDTQYF. The chain carries TRBV27 and TRBJ2-3; D gene uncertain. Per germline, CDR1 MNHEY and CDR2 SMNVEV (reference sequence). Trimming removed 3 bases from V and 5 bases from J, with 9 bases in between. The CDR3 is made up of 13 amino acids.

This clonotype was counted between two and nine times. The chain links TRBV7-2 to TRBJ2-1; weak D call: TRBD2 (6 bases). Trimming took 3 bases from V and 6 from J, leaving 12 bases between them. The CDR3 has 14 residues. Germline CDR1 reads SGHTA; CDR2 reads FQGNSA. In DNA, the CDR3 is TGTGCCAGCAGCTTTGGGGCTAGCGTCAATGAGCAGTTCTTC. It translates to CASSFGASVNEQFF. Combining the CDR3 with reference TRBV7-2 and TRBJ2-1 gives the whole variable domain GAGVSQSPSNKVTEKGKDVELRCDPISGHTALYWYRQSLGQGLEFLIYFQGNSAPDKSGLPSDRFSAERTGGSVSTLTIQRTQQEDSAVYLCASSFGASVNEQFFGPGTRLTVL.

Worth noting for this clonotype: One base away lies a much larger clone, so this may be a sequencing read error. The CDR3 spells CASSAYSGRSYEQCF. The CDR3 region has the DNA TGTGCCAGCAGTGCCTATAGCGGGCGTTCCTACGAGCAGTGCTTC. J is TRBJ2-7 and V is TRBV2; 7 nucleotides align to TRBD2. CDR1 is SNHLY and CDR2 is FYNNEI in the germline V gene. The length of the CDR3 is 15 residues.

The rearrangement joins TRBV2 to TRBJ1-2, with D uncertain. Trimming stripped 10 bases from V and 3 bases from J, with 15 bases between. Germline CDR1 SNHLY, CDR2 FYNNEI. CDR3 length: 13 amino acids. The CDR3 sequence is CATTDGLDYGYTF. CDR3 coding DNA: TGTGCCACGACGGACGGCCTGGACTATGGCTACACCTTC. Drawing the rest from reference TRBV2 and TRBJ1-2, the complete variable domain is EPEVTQTPSHQVTQMGQEVILRCVPISNHLYFYWYRQILGQKVEFLVSFYNNEISEKSEIFDDQFSVERPDGSNFTLKIRSTKLEDSAMYFCATTDGLDYGYTFGSGTRLTVV.

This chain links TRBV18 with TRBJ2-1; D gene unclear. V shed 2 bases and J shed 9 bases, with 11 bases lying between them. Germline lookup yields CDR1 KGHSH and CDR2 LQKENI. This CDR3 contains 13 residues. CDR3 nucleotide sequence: TGTGCCAGCTCACCATCCGTTTTGAGTGAGCAGTTCTTC. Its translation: CASSPSVLSEQFF.

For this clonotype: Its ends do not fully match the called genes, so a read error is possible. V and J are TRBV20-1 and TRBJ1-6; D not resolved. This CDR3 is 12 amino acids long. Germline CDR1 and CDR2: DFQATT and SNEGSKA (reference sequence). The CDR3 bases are TGCAGTGCTAGAGATGCGGATAAACCGGCCGACTTT. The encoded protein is CSARDADKPADF.

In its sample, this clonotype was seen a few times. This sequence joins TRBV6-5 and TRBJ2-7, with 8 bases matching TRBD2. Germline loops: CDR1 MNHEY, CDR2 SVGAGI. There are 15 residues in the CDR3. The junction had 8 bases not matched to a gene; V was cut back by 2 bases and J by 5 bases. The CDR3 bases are TGTGCCAGCAGTTACCCCGGGGGGGGAGGAAACGAGCAGTACTTC. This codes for CASSYPGGGGNEQYF.

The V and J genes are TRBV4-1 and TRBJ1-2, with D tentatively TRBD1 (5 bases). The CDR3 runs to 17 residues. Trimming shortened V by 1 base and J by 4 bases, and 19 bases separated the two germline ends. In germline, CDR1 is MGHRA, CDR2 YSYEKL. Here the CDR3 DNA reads TGCGCCAGCAGCCAAGGGGGGATGAGGCAGGGTCTCTATGGCTACACCTTC. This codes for CASSQGGMRQGLYGYTF.

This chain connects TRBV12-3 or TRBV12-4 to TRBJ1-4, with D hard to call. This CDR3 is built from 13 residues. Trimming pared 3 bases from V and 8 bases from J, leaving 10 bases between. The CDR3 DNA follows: TGTGCCAGCAGTTTCCGGGTCGGGGAAAAACTGTTTTTT. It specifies CASSFRVGEKLFF.

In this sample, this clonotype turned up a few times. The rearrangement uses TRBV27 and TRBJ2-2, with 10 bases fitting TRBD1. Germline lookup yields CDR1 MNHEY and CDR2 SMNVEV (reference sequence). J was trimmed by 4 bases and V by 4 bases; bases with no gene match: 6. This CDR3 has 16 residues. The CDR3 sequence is CASSSTGGDGTGELFF. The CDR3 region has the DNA TGTGCCAGCAGTTCGACAGGGGGCGACGGCACCGGGGAGCTGTTTTTT.

The CDR3 here is CSAREVSGESYNEQFF. The CDR3 DNA follows: TGCAGTGCTAGAGAGGTTAGCGGGGAATCCTACAATGAGCAGTTCTTC. The V call is TRBV20-1, the J call TRBJ2-1; 8 bases are a match to TRBD2. Germline-derived CDR1 and CDR2 are DFQATT and SNEGSKA (reference sequence). V shed 0 bases, J shed 1 base, and the junction held 5 bases outside the gene matches. This CDR3 is 16 amino acids long.

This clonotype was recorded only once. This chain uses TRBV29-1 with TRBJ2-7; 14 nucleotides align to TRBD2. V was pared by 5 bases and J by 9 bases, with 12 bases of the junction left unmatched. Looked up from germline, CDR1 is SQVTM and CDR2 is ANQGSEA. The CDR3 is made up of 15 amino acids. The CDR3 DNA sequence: TGCAGCGTTTACAGGACTAGCGGGGGGTCGGAGCGGCAGTACTTC. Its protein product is CSVYRTSGGSERQYF.

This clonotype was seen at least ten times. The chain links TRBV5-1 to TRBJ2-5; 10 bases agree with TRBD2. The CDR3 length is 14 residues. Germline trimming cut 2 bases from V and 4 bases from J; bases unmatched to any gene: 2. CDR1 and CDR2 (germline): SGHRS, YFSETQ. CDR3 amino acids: CASSLTSGTETQYF. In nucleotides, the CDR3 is TGCGCCAGCAGCTTAACTAGCGGGACAGAGACCCAGTACTTC. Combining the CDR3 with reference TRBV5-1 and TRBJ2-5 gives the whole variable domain KAGVTQTPRYLIKTRGQQVTLSCSPISGHRSVSWYQQTPGQGLQFLFEYFSETQRNKGNFPGRFSGRQFSNSRSEMNVSTLELGDSALYLCASSLTSGTETQYFGPGTRLLVL.

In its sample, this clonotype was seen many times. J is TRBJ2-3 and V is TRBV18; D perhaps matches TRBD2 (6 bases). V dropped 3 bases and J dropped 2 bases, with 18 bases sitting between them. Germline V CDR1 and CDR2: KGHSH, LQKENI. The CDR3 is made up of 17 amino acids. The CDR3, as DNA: TGTGCCAGCTCACCGCGGGCGGGCGGGACCCACACAGATACGCAGTATTTT. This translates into CASSPRAGGTHTDTQYF.

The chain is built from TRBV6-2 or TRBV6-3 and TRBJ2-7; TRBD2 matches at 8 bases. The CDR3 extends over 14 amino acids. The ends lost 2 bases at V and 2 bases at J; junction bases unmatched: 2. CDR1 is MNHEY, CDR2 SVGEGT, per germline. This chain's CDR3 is CASSYRTSTYEQYF. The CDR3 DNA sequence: TGTGCCAGCAGTTACAGGACTAGCACCTACGAGCAGTACTTC.

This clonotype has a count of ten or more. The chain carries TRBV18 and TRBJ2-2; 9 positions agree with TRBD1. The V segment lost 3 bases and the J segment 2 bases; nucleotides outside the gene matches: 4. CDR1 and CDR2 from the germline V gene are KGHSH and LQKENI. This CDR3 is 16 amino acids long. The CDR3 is CASSPPGQGNTGELFF. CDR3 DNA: TGTGCCAGCTCACCTCCGGGACAGGGCAACACCGGGGAGCTGTTTTTT.

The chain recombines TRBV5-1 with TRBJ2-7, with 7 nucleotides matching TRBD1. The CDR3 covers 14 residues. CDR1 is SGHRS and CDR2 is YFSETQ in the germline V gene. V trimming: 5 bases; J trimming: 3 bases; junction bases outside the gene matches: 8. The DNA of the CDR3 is TGCGCCAGCAGGAGGGACAGTGTGGGCTACGAGCAGTACTTC. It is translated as CASRRDSVGYEQYF.

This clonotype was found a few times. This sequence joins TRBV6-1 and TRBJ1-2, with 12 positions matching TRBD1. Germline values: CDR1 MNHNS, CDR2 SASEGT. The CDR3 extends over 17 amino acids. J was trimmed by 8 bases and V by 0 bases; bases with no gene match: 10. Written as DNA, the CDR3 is TGTGCCAGCAGTGAAGCGTCACCGGGACAGGGGGCGAGGGGCTACACCTTC. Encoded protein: CASSEASPGQGARGYTF.

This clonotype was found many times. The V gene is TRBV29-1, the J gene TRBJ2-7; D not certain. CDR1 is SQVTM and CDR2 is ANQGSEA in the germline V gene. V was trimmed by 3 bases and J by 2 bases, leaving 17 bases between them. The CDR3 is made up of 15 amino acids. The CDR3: CSVDSCRHIPYEQYF. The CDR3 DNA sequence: TGCAGCGTTGATTCCTGCCGACATATTCCCTACGAGCAGTACTTC.

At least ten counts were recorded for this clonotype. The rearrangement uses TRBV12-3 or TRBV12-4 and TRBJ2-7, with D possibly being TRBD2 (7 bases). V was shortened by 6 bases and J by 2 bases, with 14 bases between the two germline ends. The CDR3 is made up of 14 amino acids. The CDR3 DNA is TGTGCCAGCAGCCCAGGGCGGGGGCCCTACGAGCAGTACTTC. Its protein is CASSPGRGPYEQYF.

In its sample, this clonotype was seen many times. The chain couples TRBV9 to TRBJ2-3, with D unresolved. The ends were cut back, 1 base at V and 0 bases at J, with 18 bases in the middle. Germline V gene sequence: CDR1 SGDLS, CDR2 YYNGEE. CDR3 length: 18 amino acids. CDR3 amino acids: CASSVQRSWGASTDTQYF. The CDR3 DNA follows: TGTGCCAGCAGCGTACAACGTTCTTGGGGTGCTAGCACAGATACGCAGTATTTT.

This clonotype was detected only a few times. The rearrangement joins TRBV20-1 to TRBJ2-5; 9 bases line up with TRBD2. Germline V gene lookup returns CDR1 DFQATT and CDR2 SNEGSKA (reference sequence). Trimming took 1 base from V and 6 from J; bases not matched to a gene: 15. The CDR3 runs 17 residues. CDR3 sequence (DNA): TGCAGTGCTAGAGGTCTTAGAACCGGGACTAGCTGGCAGACCCAGTACTTC. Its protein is CSARGLRTGTSWQTQYF.

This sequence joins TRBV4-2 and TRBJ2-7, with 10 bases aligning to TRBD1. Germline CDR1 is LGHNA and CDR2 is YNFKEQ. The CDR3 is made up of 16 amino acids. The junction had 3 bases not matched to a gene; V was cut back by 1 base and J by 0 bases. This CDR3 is CASSQAGQGVSYEQYF. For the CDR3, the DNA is TGTGCCAGCAGCCAAGCAGGACAGGGGGTCTCCTACGAGCAGTACTTC.

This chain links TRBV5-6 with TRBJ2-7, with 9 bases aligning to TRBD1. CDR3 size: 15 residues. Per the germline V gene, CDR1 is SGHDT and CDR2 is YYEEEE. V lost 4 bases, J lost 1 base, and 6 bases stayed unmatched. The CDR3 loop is CASSAQGQGSYEQYF. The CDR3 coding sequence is TGTGCCAGCAGCGCCCAGGGACAGGGATCCTACGAGCAGTACTTC.

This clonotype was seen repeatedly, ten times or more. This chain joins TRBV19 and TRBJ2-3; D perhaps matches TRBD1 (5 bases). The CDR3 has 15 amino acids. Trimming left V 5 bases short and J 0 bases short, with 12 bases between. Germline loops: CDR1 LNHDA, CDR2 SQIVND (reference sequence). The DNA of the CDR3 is TGTGCCAGTAGTGTGAAGGACACTAGCACAGATACGCAGTATTTT. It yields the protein CASSVKDTSTDTQYF.

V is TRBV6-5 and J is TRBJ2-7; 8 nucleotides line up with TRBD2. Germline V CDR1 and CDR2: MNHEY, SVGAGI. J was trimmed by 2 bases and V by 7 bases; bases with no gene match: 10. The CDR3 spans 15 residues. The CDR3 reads CASTSGGASPYEQYF. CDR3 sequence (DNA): TGTGCCAGCACTTCGGGGGGGGCATCCCCCTACGAGCAGTACTTC.

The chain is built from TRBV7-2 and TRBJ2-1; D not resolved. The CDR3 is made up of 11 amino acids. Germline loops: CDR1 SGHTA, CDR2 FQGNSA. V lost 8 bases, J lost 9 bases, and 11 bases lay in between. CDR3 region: CASARSLEQFF. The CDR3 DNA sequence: TGTGCCAGCGCCCGGTCCCTTGAGCAGTTCTTC.

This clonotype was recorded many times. The DNA for the CDR3 is TGCAGCGTTGAAGCTCGCCGGGGCGAGCAGTACTTC. It yields the protein CSVEARRGEQYF. The chain is built from TRBV29-1 and TRBJ2-7; D is possibly TRBD2 (5 bases). CDR3 size: 12 residues. Trimming cost V 1 base and J 6 bases, with 10 bases left between them. In germline, CDR1 is SQVTM, CDR2 ANQGSEA.